This TCR beta chain derives from a study of early T cells in non-severe SARS-CoV-2 infection (dated by TCRdb to the early 2020s). For context, the study as a whole: TCR sequencing used bulk RNA from unsorted whole blood, so alpha and beta chains could not be paired.

Library generation was performed with 5' RACE. Sequencing instrument: NextSeq 500. In the TCR library protocol, unique molecular identifiers were attached to individual cDNA molecules to correct for PCR bias and sequencing error. Both TCR alpha and beta chains were sequenced, and tight co-correlation was observed between alpha and beta sequence abundances in each sample. Per the source publication's procedure: V gene, J gene and CDR3 annotation of TCR sequences was performed with Decombinator V4. TCRs were defined as expanded if a significant change between any two time points was detected under a Poisson model with p below 0.0001. TCR abundances were normalised to the total number of TCRs sequenced in each sample and reported as counts per million. MAIT TCRs were defined by TRAV1-2 paired with TRAJ12, TRAJ20 or TRAJ33, and iNKT TCRs by TRAV10 paired with TRAJ18. A search of VDJdb, accessed on 1 November 2021, was run for TCRs annotated to CMV, EBV and SARS-CoV-2, with TCRs annotated for multiple antigens excluded. TCRdb reanalyzed the raw reads on its own, using fastp at Q25 for trimming and MiXCR for clone calling, and kept in-frame beta chains. One record per CDR3 amino acid sequence lists the most common genes and DNA. The V and J calls shown here were made by TCRdb, not taken from the authors' results. The table for this sample lists 70,000 to 75,000 distinct CDR3 sequences; 12% of them were counted only once. Together, the top ten hold around 4.3% of the sample.

Overall study results and their limits: Matching against VDJdb was skewed toward anti-spike CD8 responses, likely underestimated virus-specific expansions, and missed private and CD4 specificities.

The germline V gene supplies CDR1 MDHEN and CDR2 SYDVKM. From the cysteine through the phenylalanine, the CDR3 covers 16 amino acids. The retained sequence is limited to the CDR3, 48 bases, with the frame set at the first base. V has 5 bases trimmed and J has 4 bases trimmed; junction bases matching no gene number 11. This clonotype was recorded at least ten times. The antigen this receptor binds is unknown. The record has no base qualities; no much larger clone is one base away. Set within a cohort of healthcare workers in London, UK, this nested case-control study involved weekly PCR testing of nasopharyngeal swabs along with blood sampling. Between 23 and 31 March 2020, the week of the UK lockdown, healthcare workers were enrolled and then followed up weekly for as long as 16 weeks.

The receptor comes from an adult who was a healthcare worker with PCR-confirmed SARS-CoV-2 infection or an uninfected control (not recorded which). The V gene is TRBV28 and the J gene is TRBJ2-3; 8 junctional bases match TRBD2. Sequenced: whole blood. The DNA sequence is as follows: TGTGCCAGCAGTCCCGGGGGGGGGCGACCATCAGATACGCAGTATTTT. Translated, it gives CASSPGGGRPSDTQYF.